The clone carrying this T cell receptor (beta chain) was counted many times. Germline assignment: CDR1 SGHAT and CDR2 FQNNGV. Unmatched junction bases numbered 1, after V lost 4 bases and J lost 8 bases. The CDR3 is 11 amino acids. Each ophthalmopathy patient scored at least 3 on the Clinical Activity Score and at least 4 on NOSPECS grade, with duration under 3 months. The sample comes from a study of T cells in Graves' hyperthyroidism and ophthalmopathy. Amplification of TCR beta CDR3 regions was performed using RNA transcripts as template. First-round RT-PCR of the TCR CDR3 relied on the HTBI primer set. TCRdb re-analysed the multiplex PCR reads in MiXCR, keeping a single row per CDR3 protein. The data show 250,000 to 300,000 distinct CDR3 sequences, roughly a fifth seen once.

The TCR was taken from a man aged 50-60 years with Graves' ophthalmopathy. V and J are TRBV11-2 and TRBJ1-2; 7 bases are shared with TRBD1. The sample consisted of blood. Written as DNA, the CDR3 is TGTGCCAGCAGCTGGGGACAGGGCTACACCTTC. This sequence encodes CASSWGQGYTF.